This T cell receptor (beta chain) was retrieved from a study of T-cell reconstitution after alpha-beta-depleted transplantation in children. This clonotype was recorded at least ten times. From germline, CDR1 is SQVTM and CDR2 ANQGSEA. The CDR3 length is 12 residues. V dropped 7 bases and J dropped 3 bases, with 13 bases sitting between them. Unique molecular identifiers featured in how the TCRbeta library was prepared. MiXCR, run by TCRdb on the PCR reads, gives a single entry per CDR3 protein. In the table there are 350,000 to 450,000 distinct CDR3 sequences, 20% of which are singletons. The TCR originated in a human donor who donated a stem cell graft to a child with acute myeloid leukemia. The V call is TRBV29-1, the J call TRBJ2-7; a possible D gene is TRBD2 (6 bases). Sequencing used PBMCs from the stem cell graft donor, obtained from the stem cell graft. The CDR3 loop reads CSASRDFYEQYF. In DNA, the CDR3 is TGCAGCGCCTCAAGGGACTTCTACGAGCAGTACTTC.